Below are 22 T cell receptor beta chains sequenced from a single sample in a study of CD8+CD57+ T cells in acquired aplastic anemia. Genomic DNA, serving as template, underwent TCR beta VDJ and CDR3 profiling. TCRdb re-derived calls from the reads in MiXCR, one entry per CDR3 protein. The data hold 300,000 or so distinct CDR3 sequences, with approximately 60% observed a single time. The sequenced patients had an expansion of CD8+CD57+ cells seen by flow cytometry. Sequencing input: sorted CD4+, CD8+, or CD8+CD57+ T cells (not recorded which) from PBMCs. All receptors come from a human donor with aplastic anemia.

The chain joins TRBV24-1 to TRBJ2-1; D is possibly TRBD2 (6 bases). Trimming shortened V by 3 bases and J by 5 bases, and 13 bases separated the two germline ends. Germline CDR1 and CDR2: KGHDR and SFDVKD. The CDR3 is 15 amino acids. CDR3 protein: CATSDPGLTHNEQFF. CDR3 DNA: TGTGCCACCAGTGATCCGGGACTTACCCACAATGAGCAGTTCTTC.

The chain employs TRBV7-6 and TRBJ2-5; TRBD2 matches at 13 bases. V lost 5 bases, J lost 5 bases, and 8 bases stayed unmatched. CDR3 length: 16 residues. CDR1 is SGHVS, CDR2 FNYEAQ, per germline. This chain's CDR3 is CASSAGTSGTRETQYF. CDR3 sequence (DNA): TGTGCCAGCAGCGCTGGGACTAGCGGGACTCGGGAGACCCAGTACTTC.

The rearrangement links TRBV7-9 to TRBJ2-7; no clear D gene. This CDR3 is built from 15 residues. CDR1 SEHNR and CDR2 FQNEAQ come from the germline V gene (reference sequence). Trimming took off 1 base at V and 2 bases at J, with 12 bases between the two ends. As DNA, the CDR3 is TGTGCCAGCAGCTTAGGGGCTTCTACGCCCTACGAGCAGTACTTC. As protein: CASSLGASTPYEQYF.

At least ten counts were recorded for this clonotype. V gene TRBV5-1 combines with J gene TRBJ1-1; D is undetermined. The V and J ends lost 0 bases and 1 base respectively, with 10 bases between them. CDR1 and CDR2 from the germline V gene are SGHRS and YFSETQ. This CDR3 is 15 amino acids long. CDR3 sequence reads: CASSLAGEGNTEAFF. CDR3 in DNA: TGCGCCAGCAGCTTGGCCGGCGAGGGGAACACTGAAGCTTTCTTT.

This clonotype appeared a few times. The chain recombines TRBV15 with TRBJ1-6, with 9 bases aligning to TRBD1. Germline assignment: CDR1 LNHNV and CDR2 YYDKDF (reference sequence). The V segment lost 4 bases and the J segment 1 base; nucleotides outside the gene matches: 14. The CDR3 has 20 amino acids. The CDR3, as DNA: TGTGCCACCAGCACAACGACCGGGACAGGGCGGTTTTCCTATAATTCACCCCTCCACTTT. Protein product: CATSTTTGTGRFSYNSPLHF.

This clonotype was seen once. The chain combines TRBV10-2 with TRBJ2-1, with 11 nucleotides matching TRBD2. The germline V gene encodes CDR1 WSHSY and CDR2 SAAADI. CDR3 length equals 15 residues. V gave up 8 bases and J gave up 2 bases; unmatched junction bases: 5. CDR3 in amino acids: CASGTSGFAYNEQFF. As DNA, the CDR3 is TGCGCCAGCGGGACTAGCGGATTTGCCTACAATGAGCAGTTCTTC.

This clonotype was counted ten times or more. The CDR3 loop is CASSLAGGSNEQFF. In DNA form, the CDR3 reads TGTGCCAGCAGTTTAGCGGGAGGGAGCAATGAGCAGTTCTTC. The V and J genes are TRBV12-3 or TRBV12-4 and TRBJ2-1, with 7 bases lining up with TRBD2. Trimming removed 0 bases from V and 6 bases from J; junction bases left unmatched: 2. The CDR3 spans 14 residues.

This clonotype occurred many times. The V gene is TRBV6-5, the J gene TRBJ1-3; D ambiguous. CDR1 MNHEY and CDR2 SVGAGI come from the germline V gene. V shed 5 bases and J shed 4 bases, with 15 bases lying between them. This CDR3 contains 15 residues. Here the CDR3 reads CASSTSILAGNTIYF. The CDR3 nucleotides read TGTGCCAGCAGTACATCAATTTTGGCCGGAAACACCATATATTTT.

This clonotype was observed a handful of times. The chain combines TRBV20-1 with TRBJ2-7, with D uncertain. From germline, CDR1 is DFQATT and CDR2 SNEGSKA (reference sequence). Deletions cut 3 bases from V and 0 bases from J, with 12 bases between. This CDR3 contains 14 residues. CDR3 bases: TGCAGTGCTAGCCGACGGCTACTCTCCTACGAGCAGTACTTC. Translating gives CSASRRLLSYEQYF.

This sequence joins TRBV7-9 and TRBJ1-6; D is ambiguous. Looked up from germline, CDR1 is SEHNR and CDR2 is FQNEAQ (reference sequence). The length of the CDR3 is 14 residues. The V and J ends lost 1 base and 6 bases respectively, with 7 bases between them. CDR3 bases: TGTGCCAGCAGCTTAGAACTCTTTAATTCACCCCTCCACTTT. It encodes CASSLELFNSPLHF.

The chain couples TRBV13 to TRBJ2-5, with 8 bases identical to TRBD2. Germline CDR1 reads PRHDT; CDR2 reads FYEKMQ (reference sequence). Trimming took 5 bases from V and 4 from J; bases not matched to a gene: 15. The CDR3 sequence is 17 residues long. CDR3 residues: CASSRDQYTGGVETQYF. The CDR3 bases are TGTGCCAGCAGCCGGGACCAATACACCGGGGGGGTAGAGACCCAGTACTTC. Together with reference TRBV13 and TRBJ2-5, the CDR3 gives the full variable domain: AAGVIQSPRHLIKEKRETATLKCYPIPRHDTVYWYQQGPGQDPQFLISFYEKMQSDKGSIPDRFSAQQFSDYHSELNMSSLELGDSALYFCASSRDQYTGGVETQYFGPGTRLLVL.

CDR3 bases: TGTGCCATCAGTAACCCAGGTGGTACTGAAGCTTTCTTT. Protein sequence: CAISNPGGTEAFF. The chain employs TRBV10-3 and TRBJ1-1; D gene uncertain. Germline V gene data show CDR1 as ENHRY and CDR2 as SYGVKD. V shed 5 bases and J shed 5 bases, with 12 bases lying between them. The length of the CDR3 is 13 residues.

This clonotype has at least ten counts. The chain couples TRBV13 to TRBJ2-5; D not certain. The CDR3 totals 13 residues. Germline CDR1 is PRHDT and CDR2 is FYEKMQ (reference sequence). Trimming stripped 0 bases from V and 4 bases from J, with 6 bases between. CDR3 residues: CASSLGATETQYF. CDR3 in DNA: TGTGCCAGCAGCTTAGGCGCAACAGAGACCCAGTACTTC.

A few counts support this clonotype. This chain joins TRBV7-8 and TRBJ2-7; D is undetermined. CDR1 and CDR2 from the germline V gene are SGHVS and FQNEAQ. Trimming took 1 base from V and 4 from J, leaving 11 bases between them. The CDR3 loop spans 14 amino acids. CDR3 DNA sequence: TGTGCCAGCAGCTTAGACGCTTTGGGTTACGAGCAGTACTTC. Translation gives CASSLDALGYEQYF.

The table lists this clonotype with a few counts. The V call is TRBV9, the J call TRBJ2-1; TRBD2 matches at 14 bases. V dropped 2 bases and J dropped 1; count of bases not matched to a gene: 11. Germline V gene lookup returns CDR1 SGDLS and CDR2 YYNGEE. The CDR3 extends over 20 amino acids. CDR3 sequence (DNA): TGTGCCAGCAGCGTCCTATCGGGACTAGCGGGGGCCGAATCCTACAATGAGCAGTTCTTC. As protein: CASSVLSGLAGAESYNEQFF.

The V and J genes are TRBV7-2 and TRBJ2-5, with D maybe TRBD2 (5 bases). Per the germline V gene, CDR1 is SGHTA and CDR2 is FQGNSA. Trimming removed 1 base from V and 13 bases from J, with 13 bases in between. The CDR3 totals 12 residues. CDR3 in DNA: TGTGCCAGCAGCTTAGTGGCGACTAACCGGTACTTC. Encoded protein: CASSLVATNRYF.

Of note for this clonotype: No conserved phenylalanine or tryptophan ends this CDR3, so it is likely a read error. Because the CDR3's place on the DNA is in doubt, the DNA is left out and the CDR3 is given as listed by TCRdb. The chain combines TRBV5-1 with TRBJ1-3; TRBD1, the D gene given by the table, was not confirmed from the DNA. Inclusive of both ends, the CDR3 amounts to 9 amino acids. Per germline, CDR1 SGHRS and CDR2 YFSETQ. The CDR3 region is CASSLALAG.

This clonotype has a count of ten or more. This sequence joins TRBV12-3 or TRBV12-4 and TRBJ1-1; D is ambiguous. V lost 3 bases and J lost 5, with 13 bases in between. This CDR3 comprises 14 residues. CDR3 DNA: TGTGCCAGCAGTTTTGCAGGCAAAGTTACTGAAGCTTTCTTT. This codes for CASSFAGKVTEAFF.

The rearrangement uses TRBV4-2 and TRBJ2-3, with D maybe TRBD2 (6 bases). Germline assignment: CDR1 LGHNA and CDR2 YNFKEQ. V lost 8 bases and J 3 bases, leaving 21 bases between the germline ends. This CDR3 has 16 residues. The CDR3 nucleotides read TGTGCCAGCTCACCAACCAGGGAGGTTGGGACAGATACGCAGTATTTT. This encodes CASSPTREVGTDTQYF.

This rearrangement joins TRBV7-2 to TRBJ1-4, with D perhaps TRBD1 (5 bases). Germline-derived CDR1 and CDR2 are SGHTA and FQGNSA. The CDR3 consists of 14 residues. Trimming cost V 4 bases and J 4 bases, with 10 bases left between them. CDR3 protein: CASSSQGLNEKLFF. CDR3 DNA sequence: TGTGCCAGCAGCTCCCAGGGCCTTAATGAAAAACTGTTTTTT.

The gene calls are TRBV5-4 and TRBJ2-2; D assignment may be TRBD1 or TRBD2 (5 bases each). Germline V gene data show CDR1 as SGHNT and CDR2 as YYREEE (reference sequence). Trimming shortened V by 4 bases and J by 5 bases, and 12 bases separated the two germline ends. CDR3 length: 14 residues. CDR3 residues: CASSTGTGTGELFF. The CDR3 DNA follows: TGTGCCAGCAGCACCGGGACGGGGACCGGGGAGCTGTTTTTT.

In its sample, this clonotype was seen once. V gene TRBV10-1 combines with J gene TRBJ1-6; 7 bases line up with TRBD1. CDR3 length equals 14 residues. J was trimmed by 7 bases and V by 6 bases; bases with no gene match: 6. Germline V gene sequence: CDR1 WNHNN, CDR2 SYGVQD (reference sequence). CDR3 amino acids: CASREPGQNSPLHF. CDR3 nucleotide sequence: TGCGCCAGCAGAGAGCCGGGACAGAATTCACCCCTCCACTTT.